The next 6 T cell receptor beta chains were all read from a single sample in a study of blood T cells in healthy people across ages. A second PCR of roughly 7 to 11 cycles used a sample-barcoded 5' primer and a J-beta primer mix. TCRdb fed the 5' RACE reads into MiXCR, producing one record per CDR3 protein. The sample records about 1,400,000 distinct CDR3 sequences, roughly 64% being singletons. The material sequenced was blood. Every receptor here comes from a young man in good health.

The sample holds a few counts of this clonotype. In DNA form, the CDR3 reads TGTGCCAGCGGAACCCGGGACGGGCTTAACTATGGCTACACCTTC. Its protein product is CASGTRDGLNYGYTF. The chain couples TRBV12-3 or TRBV12-4 to TRBJ1-2; D is perhaps TRBD1 (5 bases). The CDR3 is 15 amino acids. V was trimmed by 8 bases and J by 1 base, leaving 17 bases between them.

The CDR3 spells CASSTGLAEYNEQYF. The CDR3 DNA follows: TGTGCCAGCAGCACCGGACTAGCGGAGTACAATGAGCAGTACTTC. This chain connects TRBV5-5 to TRBJ2-5, with TRBD2 matching 10 bases. There are 15 residues in the CDR3. Unmatched junction bases numbered 14, after V lost 4 bases and J lost 11 bases. Germline-derived CDR1 and CDR2 are SGHKS and YYEKEE (reference sequence).

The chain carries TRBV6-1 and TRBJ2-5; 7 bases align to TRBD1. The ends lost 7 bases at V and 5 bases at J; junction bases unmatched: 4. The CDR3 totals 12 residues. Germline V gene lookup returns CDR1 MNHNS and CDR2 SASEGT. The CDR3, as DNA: TGTGCCAGCACACAGGGGCGGGAGACCCAGTACTTC. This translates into CASTQGRETQYF.

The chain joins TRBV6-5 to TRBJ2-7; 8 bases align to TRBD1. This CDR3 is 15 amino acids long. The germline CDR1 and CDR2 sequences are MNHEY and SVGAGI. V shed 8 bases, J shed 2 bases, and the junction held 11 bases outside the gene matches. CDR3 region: CASAGGRGLTYEQYF. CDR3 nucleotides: TGTGCCAGCGCTGGGGGCAGGGGGCTTACCTACGAGCAGTACTTC.

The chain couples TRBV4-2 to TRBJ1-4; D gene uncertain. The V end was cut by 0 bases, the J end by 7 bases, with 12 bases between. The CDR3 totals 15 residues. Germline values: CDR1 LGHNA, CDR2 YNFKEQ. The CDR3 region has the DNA TGTGCCAGCAGCCAAGATCTCGGGTTAGGTGAAAAACTGTTTTTT. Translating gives CASSQDLGLGEKLFF.

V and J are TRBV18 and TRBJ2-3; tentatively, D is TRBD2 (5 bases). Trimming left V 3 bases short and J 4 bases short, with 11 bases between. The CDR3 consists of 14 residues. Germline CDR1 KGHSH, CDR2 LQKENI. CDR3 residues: CASSPLTGSDTQYF. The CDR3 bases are TGTGCCAGCTCACCTCTAACGGGATCAGATACGCAGTATTTT.